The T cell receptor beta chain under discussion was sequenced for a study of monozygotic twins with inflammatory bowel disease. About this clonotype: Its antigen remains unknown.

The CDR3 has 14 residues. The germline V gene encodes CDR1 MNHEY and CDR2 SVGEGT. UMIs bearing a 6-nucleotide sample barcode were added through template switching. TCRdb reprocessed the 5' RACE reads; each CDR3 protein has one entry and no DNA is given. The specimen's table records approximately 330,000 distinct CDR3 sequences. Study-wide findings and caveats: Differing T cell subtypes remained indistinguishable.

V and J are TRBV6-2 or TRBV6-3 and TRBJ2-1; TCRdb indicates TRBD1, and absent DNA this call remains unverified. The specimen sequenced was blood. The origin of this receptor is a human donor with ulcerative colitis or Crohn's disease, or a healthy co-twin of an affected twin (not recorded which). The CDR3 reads CASSHRDPCYEQFF.